This is a list of T cell receptor beta chains from one sample in a study of cytomegalovirus exposure and HLA in healthy donors. This table comes from immunoSEQ multiplex PCR, and its TCRdb copy is limited to in-frame clones, with some not included. The sample includes 79,000 or so clones, 60% to 75% seen only once; the top ten take 15% to 20%. The specimen was PBMCs. These receptors were obtained from a woman aged 40-49 years in good health and CMV-seropositive. Both conserved end residues are part of each CDR3. Each record gives: CDR3 protein, CDR3 DNA, D gene, J gene, clone size, V gene. A D gene is named only where the DNA matches it firmly. Clone sizes are given selectively: once, few, many, or a class where the clone is expanded.

cdr3_aa: CASSQDRTGRSNEQFF; cdr3_nt: TGCGCCAGCAGCCAAGATCGGACAGGGCGCTCTAATGAGCAGTTCTTC; d_call: TRBD1; j_call: TRBJ2-1; clone_size: .; v_call: TRBV4-1
cdr3_aa: CASSQVGGSYGYTF; cdr3_nt: TGCGCCAGCAGCCAAGTAGGGGGTTCTTATGGCTACACCTTC; d_call: .; j_call: TRBJ1-2; clone_size: .; v_call: TRBV4-3
cdr3_aa: CASRSQGNTEAFF; cdr3_nt: TGTGCCAGCAGGTCACAGGGGAACACTGAAGCTTTCTTT; d_call: .; j_call: TRBJ1-1; clone_size: .; v_call: TRBV28
cdr3_aa: CASSSGTATNEKLFF; cdr3_nt: TGTGCCAGCAGTTCTGGGACTGCAACTAATGAAAAACTGTTTTTT; d_call: .; j_call: TRBJ1-4; clone_size: medium-sized; v_call: TRBV28
cdr3_aa: CASSLGTGGNEQYF; cdr3_nt: TGTGCCAGCAGCTTAGGGACAGGGGGCAACGAGCAGTACTTC; d_call: TRBD1; j_call: TRBJ2-7; clone_size: few; v_call: TRBV7-2
cdr3_aa: CASSLGAPLESSYNEQFF; cdr3_nt: TGTGCCAGCAGCTTAGGGGCCCCCTTGGAAAGCTCCTACAATGAGCAGTTCTTC; d_call: .; j_call: TRBJ2-1; clone_size: .; v_call: TRBV7-2
cdr3_aa: CASSTMGGQQNTEAFF; cdr3_nt: TGTGCCAGCAGCACGATGGGGGGGCAGCAGAACACTGAAGCTTTCTTT; d_call: .; j_call: TRBJ1-1; clone_size: few; v_call: TRBV7-6
cdr3_aa: CASRKEINTEAFF; cdr3_nt: TGTGCCAGCAGAAAGGAGATTAACACTGAAGCTTTCTTT; d_call: .; j_call: TRBJ1-1; clone_size: .; v_call: TRBV2
cdr3_aa: CASSQGGISGYYNEQFF; cdr3_nt: TGCGCCAGCAGCCAAGGGGGGATTAGCGGATACTACAATGAGCAGTTCTTC; d_call: .; j_call: TRBJ2-1; clone_size: .; v_call: TRBV4-1
cdr3_aa: CASIGDYSYEQYF; cdr3_nt: TGTGCCAGCATCGGGGACTACAGCTACGAGCAGTACTTC; d_call: TRBD2; j_call: TRBJ2-7; clone_size: .; v_call: TRBV7-2
cdr3_aa: CAWSVPRSSYNSPLHF; cdr3_nt: TGTGCCTGGAGTGTACCCCGGAGCTCCTATAATTCACCCCTCCACTTT; d_call: .; j_call: TRBJ1-6; clone_size: .; v_call: TRBV30
cdr3_aa: CASSSTSRTGELFF; cdr3_nt: TGTGCCAGCAGTTCCACTTCTAGAACCGGGGAGCTGTTTTTT; d_call: .; j_call: TRBJ2-2; clone_size: .; v_call: TRBV2
cdr3_aa: CASSSRQGWDTEAFF; cdr3_nt: TGTGCCAGCAGCTCCCGACAGGGTTGGGACACTGAAGCTTTCTTT; d_call: TRBD1; j_call: TRBJ1-1; clone_size: .; v_call: TRBV7-9
cdr3_aa: CASSKREGTQPQHF; cdr3_nt: TGTGCCAGCAGCAAACGAGAGGGTACCCAGCCCCAGCATTTT; d_call: .; j_call: TRBJ1-5; clone_size: .; v_call: TRBV6-6
cdr3_aa: CASSLAITDPNYGYTF; cdr3_nt: TGTGCCAGCAGCTTAGCGATTACAGATCCTAACTATGGCTACACCTTC; d_call: .; j_call: TRBJ1-2; clone_size: .; v_call: TRBV7-2
cdr3_aa: CAISDRQGAGEQYF; cdr3_nt: TGTGCCATCAGTGATCGGCAGGGGGCCGGTGAGCAGTACTTC; d_call: TRBD1; j_call: TRBJ2-7; clone_size: .; v_call: TRBV10-3